This T cell receptor beta chain was identified in a study of blood T cell repertoires in COVID-19. Assay: immunoSEQ multiplex PCR; the TCRdb copy retains only in-frame clones and omits some. The profile covers about 200,000 clones, with 65% to 85% appearing a single time and about 10% taken by the ten largest. This CDR3 region has 15 residues. Germline CDR1 and CDR2: SGHTA and FQGNSA. V lost 4 bases, J lost 2 bases, and 12 bases lay in between. The clonotype was recovered from a woman older than 75 with acute or convalescent COVID-19. This rearrangement joins TRBV7-2 to TRBJ2-1; D is ambiguous. The sample consisted of peripheral blood. CDR3 in amino acids: CASSSGSSTYNEQFF. In nucleotides, the CDR3 is TGTGCCAGCAGCTCCGGGTCCTCCACCTACAATGAGCAGTTCTTC.